The 25 T cell receptor beta chains in this list originate from one sample, sequenced in a study of sequential checkpoint blockade in melanoma. Profiling relied on immunoSEQ multiplex PCR, and the TCRdb table lists in-frame clones only, not all of them. Among about 35,000 clones listed, about four fifths were seen once. The treatment was: randomized to nivolumab then ipilimumab (arm A) or the reverse (arm B). The sequencing here drew on CD8+ T cells sorted from blood (inferred from file names), taken from a patient given nivolumab and ipilimumab in sequence. These receptor sequences come from a human donor with melanoma.

CDR3 sequence: CASNPGGGRDQPQHF. The CDR3 DNA is TGTGCCAGCAACCCCGGGGGGGGCCGGGATCAGCCCCAGCATTTT. V is TRBV2 and J is TRBJ1-5; tentative D call: TRBD1 (6 bases). Trimming shortened V by 7 bases and J by 5 bases, and 18 bases separated the two germline ends. This CDR3 contains 15 residues. CDR1 is SNHLY and CDR2 is FYNNEI in the germline V gene.

The chain recombines TRBV20-1 with TRBJ2-7; D may be TRBD2 (7 bases). Germline values: CDR1 DFQATT, CDR2 SNEGSKA (reference sequence). The CDR3 loop spans 11 amino acids. V dropped 6 bases and J dropped 4 bases, with 10 bases sitting between them. DNA of the CDR3: TGCAGTGCGGGAGGGGGGTACGAGCAGTACTTC. Protein: CSAGGGYEQYF.

V gene TRBV4-1 combines with J gene TRBJ2-5; 7 positions agree with TRBD2. TRBJ2-7 explains the end of the DNA better; the J call may be wrong. Germline CDR1 MGHRA, CDR2 YSYEKL. The CDR3 is 15 residues long. As DNA, the CDR3 is TGCGCCAGCAGCCAAGATCGGACTAGTCCCTACGAGCAGTACTTC. This translates into CASSQDRTSPYEQYF.

This rearrangement joins TRBV5-1 to TRBJ2-2; 10 positions match TRBD1. The V gene's germline CDR1 is SGHRS and CDR2 YFSETQ. This CDR3 region has 17 residues. V shed 2 bases and J 7 bases; nucleotides not matched to a gene: 11. The CDR3 region is CASSFRTGGGLNGELFF. Here the CDR3 DNA reads TGCGCCAGCAGCTTTCGGACAGGGGGAGGTCTAAACGGGGAGCTGTTTTTT.

The rearrangement joins TRBV4-1 to TRBJ2-3; tentatively, D is TRBD2 (6 bases). The CDR3 runs 16 residues. The V gene's germline CDR1 is MGHRA and CDR2 YSYEKL. V lost 3 bases and J lost 9, with 22 bases in between. The CDR3 coding sequence is TGCGCCAGCAGCCAGTTTGGGTCGGGAGAAGACCCCACGCAGTATTTT. Translating it yields CASSQFGSGEDPTQYF.

The chain employs TRBV2 and TRBJ1-6, with D possibly matching TRBD1 (5 bases). The CDR3 runs to 15 residues. V was pared by 0 bases and J by 11 bases, with 14 bases between. Germline V gives CDR1 SNHLY, CDR2 FYNNEI. CDR3: CASSEAIVGVAPLHF. CDR3 bases: TGTGCCAGCAGTGAAGCGATAGTAGGGGTAGCACCCCTCCACTTT.

The chain recombines TRBV7-2 with TRBJ2-7, with 8 positions matching TRBD2. This CDR3 region has 13 residues. CDR1 and CDR2 (germline): SGHTA, FQGNSA. V dropped 5 bases and J dropped 4; count of bases not matched to a gene: 4. As DNA, the CDR3 is TGTGCCAGCAGCCCGGGACTAGTTTACGAGCAGTACTTC. This sequence encodes CASSPGLVYEQYF.

By sample fraction, this clone is medium-sized (0.01 to 0.1%). The chain has TRBV6-4 and TRBJ2-3; a possible D gene is TRBD2 (5 bases). V lost 3 bases and J 0 bases, leaving 10 bases between the germline ends. Per the germline V gene, CDR1 is MRHNA and CDR2 is SNTAGT. This CDR3 comprises 15 residues. CDR3 sequence: CASSEIGGSTDTQYF. The CDR3 nucleotides read TGTGCCAGCAGTGAAATAGGCGGGAGCACAGATACGCAGTATTTT.

The J gene is TRBJ2-5, the V gene TRBV9, with D tentatively TRBD2 (5 bases). Trimming took 0 bases from V and 3 from J, leaving 15 bases between them. The CDR3 consists of 16 residues. CDR1 and CDR2 from the germline V gene are SGDLS and YYNGEE. For the CDR3, the DNA is TGTGCCAGCAGCGTAGGTATCGGGGAATACGAAGAGACCCAGTACTTC. The encoded protein is CASSVGIGEYEETQYF.

This clone was picked up a small number of times. The rearrangement uses TRBV19 and TRBJ1-5; D is unclear. The V gene lost 8 bases and the J gene lost 0 bases, with 8 bases spanning the gap. CDR1 is LNHDA, CDR2 SQIVND, per germline (reference sequence). The CDR3 runs to 13 residues. The CDR3 region has the DNA TGTGCCAGTTCGAGGAGTAGCAATCAGCCCCAGCATTTT. Its protein is CASSRSSNQPQHF. Using reference TRBV19 and TRBJ1-5 for the parts outside the CDR3, the full variable domain is DGGITQSPKYLFRKEGQNVTLSCEQNLNHDAMYWYRQDPGQGLRLIYYSQIVNDFQKGDIAEGYSVSREKKESFPLTVTSAQKNPTAFYLCASSRSSNQPQHFGDGTRLSIL.

This chain uses TRBV15 with TRBJ1-2; 7 nucleotides align to TRBD1. This CDR3 region has 16 residues. J was trimmed by 4 bases and V by 5 bases; bases with no gene match: 13. Germline CDR1 LNHNV, CDR2 YYDKDF (reference sequence). Here the CDR3 DNA reads TGTGCCACCAGCGGATCCACAGGGGCTTACCCCTATGGCTACACCTTC. Encoded protein: CATSGSTGAYPYGYTF. Complete variable domain (other parts from reference TRBV15 and TRBJ1-2): DAMVIQNPRYQVTQFGKPVTLSCSQTLNHNVMYWYQQKSSQAPKLLFHYYDKDFNNEADTPDNFQSRRPNTSFCFLDIRSPGLGDTAMYLCATSGSTGAYPYGYTFGSGTRLTVV.

The V and J genes are TRBV10-3 and TRBJ2-3, with TRBD1 matching 8 bases. The germline CDR1 and CDR2 sequences are ENHRY and SYGVKD. J lost 2 bases, V lost 4 bases, and 2 bases had no gene match. This CDR3 comprises 14 residues. Written as DNA, the CDR3 is TGTGCCATCAGTGGGGGACAGGCCACAGATACGCAGTATTTT. Residues: CAISGGQATDTQYF.

The chain employs TRBV11-2 and TRBJ1-1; 8 nucleotides agree with TRBD1. Germline lookup yields CDR1 SGHAT and CDR2 FQNNGV. With V trimmed by 3 bases and J by 4 bases, 4 bases remained unmatched. CDR3 size: 14 residues. CDR3 loop: CASSLATGGTEAFF. The DNA for the CDR3 is TGTGCCAGCAGCTTGGCTACAGGGGGCACTGAAGCTTTCTTT.

This chain uses TRBV19 with TRBJ2-3, with 10 bases identical to TRBD2. CDR1 is LNHDA and CDR2 is SQIVND in the germline V gene (reference sequence). V shed 9 bases and J 6 bases; nucleotides not matched to a gene: 12. This CDR3 contains 15 residues. The CDR3: CASGLAVTRGDTQYF. The CDR3 DNA reads TGTGCCAGCGGACTAGCGGTTACCCGAGGCGATACGCAGTATTTT.

This clone occurred a few times. This sequence joins TRBV6-6 and TRBJ2-7; D remains unclear. Germline-derived CDR1 and CDR2 are MNHNY and SVGAGI (reference sequence). The CDR3 consists of 13 residues. V lost 2 bases to trimming and J lost 7 bases, with 12 bases between them. CDR3 nucleotide sequence: TGTGCCAGCAGTTACGCCCCTTCGGAGGAGCAGTACTTC. The encoded protein is CASSYAPSEEQYF.

The gene calls are TRBV19 and TRBJ1-5; unclear D gene. There are 16 residues in the CDR3. The V gene's germline CDR1 is LNHDA and CDR2 SQIVND (reference sequence). V lost 5 bases to trimming and J lost 2 bases, with 16 bases between them. DNA of the CDR3: TGTGCCAGTAGTTCGGACTGGGGAAATGGCAATCAGCCCCAGCATTTT. This codes for CASSSDWGNGNQPQHF.

V usage is TRBV5-4 and J usage is TRBJ1-1; 7 positions agree with TRBD1. The CDR3 totals 15 residues. With 1 base clipped from V and 4 bases from J, the junction kept 7 bases outside the gene matches. Germline V CDR1 and CDR2: SGHNT, YYREEE (reference sequence). DNA for the CDR3: TGTGCCAGCAGCTTGTCGAGGGGGCAGGGCACTGAAGCTTTCTTT. As protein: CASSLSRGQGTEAFF.

The chain links TRBV10-2 to TRBJ2-7; TRBD2 agrees at 9 bases. The CDR3 loop spans 14 amino acids. The germline gives CDR1 WSHSY, CDR2 SAAADI. V was clipped by 4 bases and J by 5 bases; unmatched bases: 6. The DNA of the CDR3 is TGCGCCAGCAGTGCACAGCGGGAGGCCCACGAGCAGTACTTC. This translates into CASSAQREAHEQYF.

V is TRBV5-1 and J is TRBJ2-7; TRBD1 matches 11 bases. The V gene end was trimmed by 7 bases and the J gene end by 3 bases; junction bases not matched to a gene: 3. The germline gives CDR1 SGHRS, CDR2 YFSETQ. There are 13 residues in the CDR3. CDR3 residues: CASAGTGGYEQYF. The CDR3, as DNA: TGCGCCAGCGCCGGGACAGGGGGCTACGAGCAGTACTTC.

This clone was observed once. The chain uses TRBV19 and TRBJ1-1, with D perhaps matching TRBD1 (6 bases). CDR3 size: 15 residues. With 4 bases removed from V and 0 bases from J, the gap between germline ends came to 12 bases. Germline loops: CDR1 LNHDA, CDR2 SQIVND (reference sequence). This chain's CDR3 is CASSTSGQLNTEAFF. The DNA of the CDR3 is TGTGCCAGTAGTACCTCTGGACAGCTGAACACTGAAGCTTTCTTT.

V is TRBV10-1 and J is TRBJ2-1, with 7 bases identical to TRBD2. The CDR3 has 13 residues. J was trimmed by 15 bases and V by 3 bases; bases with no gene match: 11. From germline, CDR1 is WNHNN and CDR2 SYGVQD (reference sequence). DNA of the CDR3: TGCGCCAGCAGTGAAGGGGACCGCGGGGGTGGGTTCTTC. Protein: CASSEGDRGGGFF.

V gene TRBV18 combines with J gene TRBJ1-1, with 7 bases identical to TRBD1. The length of the CDR3 is 14 residues. CDR1 is KGHSH and CDR2 is LQKENI in the germline V gene. Unmatched junction bases numbered 7, after V lost 6 bases and J lost 3 bases. CDR3 region: CASSPTGVDTEAFF. CDR3 nucleotides: TGTGCCAGCTCCCCTACAGGGGTAGACACTGAAGCTTTCTTT. Full variable domain (outside the CDR3, taken from reference TRBV18 and TRBJ1-1): NAGVMQNPRHLVRRRGQEARLRCSPMKGHSHVYWYRQLPEEGLKFMVYLQKENIIDESGMPKERFSAEFPKEGPSILRIQQVVRGDSAAYFCASSPTGVDTEAFFGQGTRLTVV.

This rearrangement joins TRBV19 to TRBJ1-5; D is ambiguous. Germline loops: CDR1 LNHDA, CDR2 SQIVND (reference sequence). CDR3 size: 15 residues. V was trimmed by 7 bases and J by 1 base, leaving 14 bases between them. CDR3 region: CASTPSGRSNQPQHF. The DNA of the CDR3 is TGTGCCAGTACTCCATCAGGCCGGAGCAATCAGCCCCAGCATTTT.

CDR3 DNA: TGTGCCAGCAGCGACGGACAGGGGGGAAATGAGCAGTTCTTC. It codes for CASSDGQGGNEQFF. The rearrangement links TRBV7-7 to TRBJ2-1, with 10 bases matching TRBD1. V lost 5 bases and J lost 7; bases outside the gene matches: 5. The CDR3 spans 14 residues. Per germline, CDR1 SSHAT and CDR2 FNYEAQ (reference sequence).

The CDR3 is CAWRVTVINEKLFF. The CDR3 DNA reads TGTGCCTGGAGGGTTACAGTGATTAATGAAAAACTGTTTTTT. This sequence joins TRBV30 and TRBJ1-4; D remains unclear. The CDR3 consists of 14 residues. The germline V gene encodes CDR1 GTSNPN and CDR2 SVGIG (reference sequence). Trimming cost V 3 bases and J 4 bases, with 12 bases left between them.